The 5 T cell receptor beta chains given below trace back to one sample, sequenced in a study of radiation and T cells in renal cell carcinoma. The time point was: blood 4 weeks post-SBRT, at nephrectomy. Stated treatment: 15 Gy SBRT to primary tumor, nephrectomy 4 weeks later. The method was immunoSEQ multiplex PCR; TCRdb's version includes in-frame clones alone and lacks a portion of them. The data contain about 40,000 clones, roughly 82% of them singletons. Sample: blood, taken from a patient whose treatment included radiotherapy and nephrectomy. These receptors were obtained from a woman aged 70-85 years with renal cell carcinoma.

The chain has TRBV6-1 and TRBJ2-1; weak D call: TRBD1 (6 bases). V was trimmed by 1 base and J by 6 bases, leaving 7 bases between them. In germline, CDR1 is MNHNS, CDR2 SASEGT. The CDR3 contains 13 residues. The CDR3: CASSEGTVNEQFF. The CDR3 nucleotides are TGTGCCAGCAGTGAAGGGACAGTCAATGAGCAGTTCTTC.

The CDR3 DNA sequence: TGTGCCAGCAGTTTCTCCGGGACCAATGAGCAGTTCTTC. It codes for CASSFSGTNEQFF. V gene TRBV27 combines with J gene TRBJ2-1; D may correspond to TRBD1 or TRBD2 (5 bases each). Germline V gene data show CDR1 as MNHEY and CDR2 as SMNVEV (reference sequence). The CDR3 runs 13 residues. With 3 bases removed from V and 6 bases from J, the gap between germline ends came to 9 bases.

The chain carries TRBV7-8 and TRBJ2-5; TRBD2 matches 9 bases. CDR1 SGHVS and CDR2 FQNEAQ come from the germline V gene. This CDR3 has 15 residues. V was pared by 3 bases and J by 2 bases, with 4 bases of the junction left unmatched. The CDR3 bases are TGTGCCAGCAGCTTGGCTAGCGGGGCGCAAGAGACCCAGTACTTC. Translation gives CASSLASGAQETQYF.

This clone was seen once. The chain couples TRBV12-5 to TRBJ2-2; TRBD2 matches 11 bases. Trimming at V came to 0 bases and at J to 9 bases, leaving 6 bases not matched to a gene. The CDR3 has 16 amino acids. CDR1 LGHNT and CDR2 FRNRAP come from the germline V gene. The CDR3 loop is CASGLVTSGRSWELFF. CDR3 nucleotides: TGTGCTAGTGGTTTGGTAACTAGCGGGAGATCATGGGAGCTGTTTTTT.

The CDR3 region is CASSVQGSNTEAFF. CDR3 nucleotides: TGTGCCAGCAGTGTACAGGGTTCGAACACTGAAGCTTTCTTT. The rearrangement links TRBV6-1 to TRBJ1-1, with D perhaps matching TRBD1 (6 bases). The V end was cut by 4 bases, the J end by 1 base, with 10 bases between. The CDR3 runs 14 residues. Germline assignment: CDR1 MNHNS and CDR2 SASEGT.